The next 14 T cell receptor beta chains were all read from a single sample in a study of shared clonotypes between healthy human individuals. TCRdb keeps only in-frame clones here, not all; method: immunoSEQ multiplex PCR. The data show about 600,000 clones, around 97% seen once. Sequenced: naive CD4+ T cells sorted from blood. Sample subset: CD45RA+ positively selected. These receptors came from a woman aged 30 to 39 in good health.

With regard to this clone: A read error may account for a junction end that differs from germline. This rearrangement joins TRBV27 to TRBJ2-7; D tentatively fits TRBD1 or TRBD2 (5 bases each). This CDR3 has 13 residues. Germline V lookup: CDR1 MNHEY, CDR2 SMNVEV (reference sequence). CDR3 DNA sequence: TGTGCCAGCAGTTTAACCCGGACGGGGCCCCACCGCTTC. Translated: CASSLTRTGPHRF.

Concerning this clone: This sample includes further DNA sequences coding for the same CDR3. The chain carries TRBV5-8 and TRBJ1-5; D gene uncertain. Trimming stripped 1 base from V and 0 bases from J, with 8 bases between. CDR3 length: 15 residues. Germline V gives CDR1 SGHTS, CDR2 YDEGEE. CDR3 amino acids: CASSLRGYSNQPQHF. CDR3 bases: TGTGCCAGCAGCTTGCGCGGTTATAGCAATCAGCCCCAGCATTTT.

The chain employs TRBV28 and TRBJ2-1; D might be TRBD2 (6 bases). Trimming stripped 5 bases from V and 7 bases from J, with 18 bases between. Germline loops: CDR1 MDHEN, CDR2 SYDVKM. This CDR3 has 15 residues. CDR3 bases: TGTGCCAGCAGTCAACCGGCCCTCCGGGGGAATGAGCAGTTCTTC. Its translation is CASSQPALRGNEQFF.

The rearrangement joins TRBV14 to TRBJ1-6; tentatively, D is TRBD1 (5 bases). V lost 1 base and J 7 bases, leaving 11 bases between the germline ends. The CDR3 covers 15 residues. Germline loops: CDR1 SGHDN, CDR2 FVKESK. The CDR3: CASSQVGGWNSPLHF. In nucleotides, the CDR3 is TGTGCCAGCAGCCAAGTCGGGGGGTGGAATTCACCCCTCCACTTT. Combining the CDR3 with reference TRBV14 and TRBJ1-6 gives the whole variable domain EAGVTQFPSHSVIEKGQTVTLRCDPISGHDNLYWYRRVMGKEIKFLLHFVKESKQDESGMPNNRFLAERTGGTYSTLKVQPAELEDSGVYFCASSQVGGWNSPLHFGNGTRLTVT.

This chain connects TRBV5-4 to TRBJ2-7; TRBD1 aligns across 7 bases. Per germline, CDR1 SGHNT and CDR2 YYREEE (reference sequence). This CDR3 spans 12 amino acids. The V segment lost 4 bases and the J segment 7 bases; nucleotides outside the gene matches: 5. As DNA, the CDR3 is TGTGCCAGCAGCGTGGACAGGCGGGAGCAGTACTTC. Translating gives CASSVDRREQYF.

The rearrangement uses TRBV7-3 and TRBJ2-1; TRBD2 aligns across 9 bases. The CDR3 has 16 residues. After removal of 0 bases from V and 6 bases from J, the junction contained 6 bases not matched to a gene. Germline V gives CDR1 SGHTA, CDR2 FQGTGA. The CDR3 here is CASSLTGGRALNEQFF. In DNA form, the CDR3 reads TGTGCCAGCAGCTTAACGGGCGGGAGGGCCCTCAATGAGCAGTTCTTC.

The rearrangement joins TRBV6-6 to TRBJ2-5; a possible D gene is TRBD1 (5 bases). The CDR3 totals 16 residues. Looked up from germline, CDR1 is MNHNY and CDR2 is SVGAGI (reference sequence). V lost 3 bases to trimming and J lost 4 bases, with 18 bases between them. DNA of the CDR3: TGTGCCAGCAGTTATACCCCAGGGTGGGGTCCAGAGACCCAGTACTTC. Translation: CASSYTPGWGPETQYF.

The chain has TRBV7-9 and TRBJ2-5; no definite D call. The CDR3 totals 13 residues. Germline CDR1 is SEHNR and CDR2 is FQNEAQ (reference sequence). V was cut by 3 bases and J by 2 bases, with 7 bases left in between. CDR3 sequence reads: CASSLTAQETQYF. For the CDR3, the DNA is TGTGCCAGCAGCTTGACGGCACAAGAGACCCAGTACTTC.

The chain is built from TRBV11-2 and TRBJ2-2; D might be TRBD1 (6 bases). Germline V gives CDR1 SGHAT, CDR2 FQNNGV. The CDR3 covers 15 residues. Deletions cut 5 bases from V and 7 bases from J, with 17 bases between. The chain's CDR3 is CASSRLRGKGGELFF. CDR3 sequence (DNA): TGTGCCAGCAGCCGGCTCAGGGGAAAGGGCGGGGAGCTGTTTTTT.

This clone came up once. The chain employs TRBV28 and TRBJ1-5, with 11 bases matching TRBD1. Germline V CDR1 and CDR2: MDHEN, SYDVKM. V lost 6 bases to trimming and J lost 7 bases; unmatched junction nucleotides: 8. The CDR3 is made up of 15 amino acids. The CDR3 sequence: CASSPGQGAGQPQHF. The CDR3 coding sequence is TGTGCCAGCAGCCCTGGACAGGGGGCAGGGCAGCCCCAGCATTTT.

This clone was recorded once. V is TRBV5-4 and J is TRBJ1-5; D remains unclear. The V gene lost 2 bases and the J gene lost 4 bases, with 10 bases spanning the gap. The CDR3 sequence is 14 residues long. In germline, CDR1 is SGHNT, CDR2 YYREEE (reference sequence). This CDR3 reads CASSFAGGNQPQHF. The CDR3 DNA follows: TGTGCCAGCAGCTTCGCGGGAGGGAATCAGCCCCAGCATTTT.

This clone was detected a few times. V usage is TRBV6-5 and J usage is TRBJ1-5; D perhaps matches TRBD1 (5 bases). Germline CDR1 and CDR2: MNHEY and SVGAGI. Trimming removed 6 bases from V and 5 bases from J, with 14 bases in between. This CDR3 contains 14 residues. CDR3 sequence reads: CASRADNYDQPQHF. The CDR3 DNA reads as TGTGCCAGCAGGGCGGACAATTACGATCAGCCCCAGCATTTT.

The chain links TRBV6-5 to TRBJ2-7, with D perhaps matching TRBD2 (5 bases). V was pared by 10 bases and J by 3 bases, with 16 bases between. Germline V gene data show CDR1 as MNHEY and CDR2 as SVGAGI. The CDR3 sequence is 13 residues long. The CDR3 spells CATPLGVHYEQYF. CDR3 in DNA: TGTGCCACCCCTCTGGGAGTGCACTACGAGCAGTACTTC.

The V and J genes are TRBV18 and TRBJ1-4, with 9 bases lining up with TRBD1. Unmatched junction bases numbered 4, after V lost 1 base and J lost 7 bases. The germline gives CDR1 KGHSH, CDR2 LQKENI. The CDR3 length is 15 residues. The CDR3, as DNA: TGTGCCAGCTCACCACGCGGGACAGGGATTGAAAAACTGTTTTTT. Its translation is CASSPRGTGIEKLFF.